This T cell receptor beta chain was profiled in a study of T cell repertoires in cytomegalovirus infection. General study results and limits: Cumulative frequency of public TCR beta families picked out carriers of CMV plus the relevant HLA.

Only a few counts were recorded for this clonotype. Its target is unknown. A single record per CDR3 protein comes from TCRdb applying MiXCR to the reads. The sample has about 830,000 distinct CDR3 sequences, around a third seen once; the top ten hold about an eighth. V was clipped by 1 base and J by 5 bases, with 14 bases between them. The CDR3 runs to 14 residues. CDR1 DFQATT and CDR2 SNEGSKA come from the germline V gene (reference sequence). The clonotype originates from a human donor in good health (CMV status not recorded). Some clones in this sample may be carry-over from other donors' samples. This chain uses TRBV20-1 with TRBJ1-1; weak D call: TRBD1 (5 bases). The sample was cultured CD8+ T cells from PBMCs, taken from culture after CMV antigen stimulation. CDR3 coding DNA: TGCAGTGCTAGAGTCAGGGCCTCAGGGACTGAAGCTTTCTTT. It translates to CSARVRASGTEAFF.